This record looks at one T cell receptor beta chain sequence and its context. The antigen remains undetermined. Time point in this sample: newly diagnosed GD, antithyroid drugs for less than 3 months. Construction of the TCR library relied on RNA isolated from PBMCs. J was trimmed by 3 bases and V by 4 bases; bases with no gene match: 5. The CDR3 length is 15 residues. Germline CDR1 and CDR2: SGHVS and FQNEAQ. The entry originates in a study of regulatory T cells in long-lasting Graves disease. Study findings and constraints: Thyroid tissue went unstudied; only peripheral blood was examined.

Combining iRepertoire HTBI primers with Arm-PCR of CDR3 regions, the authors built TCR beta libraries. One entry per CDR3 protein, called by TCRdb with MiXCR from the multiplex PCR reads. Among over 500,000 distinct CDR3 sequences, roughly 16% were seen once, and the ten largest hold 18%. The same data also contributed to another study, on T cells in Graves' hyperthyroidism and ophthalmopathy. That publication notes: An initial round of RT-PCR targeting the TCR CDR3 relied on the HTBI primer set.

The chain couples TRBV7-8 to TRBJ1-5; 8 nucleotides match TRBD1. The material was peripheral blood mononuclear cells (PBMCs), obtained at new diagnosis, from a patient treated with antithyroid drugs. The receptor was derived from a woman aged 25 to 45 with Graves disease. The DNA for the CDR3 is TGTGCCAGCAGCTCTCAGGGGGCCATCAATCAGCCCCAGCATTTT. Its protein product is CASSSQGAINQPQHF. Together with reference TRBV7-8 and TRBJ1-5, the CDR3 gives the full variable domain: GAGVSQSPRYKVAKRGQDVALRCDPISGHVSLFWYQQALGQGPEFLTYFQNEAQLDKSGLPSDRFFAERPEGSVSTLKIQRTQQEDSAVYLCASSSQGAINQPQHFGDGTRLSIL.